What follows are 30 T cell receptor beta chains derived from one specimen sequenced in a study of blood T cell repertoires in COVID-19. The repertoire was sequenced with immunoSEQ multiplex PCR; TCRdb's copy has only in-frame clones and lacks some. The sample lists roughly 290,000 clones; more than 65% were seen once. Input material: peripheral blood. Receptors originate from a person between 70 and 80 years old with COVID-19, enrolled during active disease.

This rearrangement joins TRBV18 to TRBJ2-1; a possible D gene is TRBD1 (6 bases). The V end lost 3 bases, the J end lost 0 bases, and 18 bases lay between the germline ends. From germline, CDR1 is KGHSH and CDR2 LQKENI. The CDR3 consists of 18 residues. CDR3 in DNA: TGTGCCAGCTCACCGCCCCCGGACAGAACTAGCTCCTACAATGAGCAGTTCTTC. Translating it yields CASSPPPDRTSSYNEQFF. The whole variable domain, remainder taken from reference TRBV18 and TRBJ2-1, is NAGVMQNPRHLVRRRGQEARLRCSPMKGHSHVYWYRQLPEEGLKFMVYLQKENIIDESGMPKERFSAEFPKEGPSILRIQQVVRGDSAAYFCASSPPPDRTSSYNEQFFGPGTRLTVL.

The gene calls are TRBV27 and TRBJ2-5, with D perhaps matching TRBD1 (5 bases). The V gene lost 2 bases and the J gene lost 7 bases, with 14 bases spanning the gap. This CDR3 has 14 residues. Germline V gene lookup returns CDR1 MNHEY and CDR2 SMNVEV (reference sequence). CDR3 loop: CASSLGQHGWTQYF. Here the CDR3 DNA reads TGTGCCAGCAGTTTAGGACAACACGGGTGGACCCAGTACTTC.

This clone came up a few times. The J gene is TRBJ2-2, the V gene TRBV11-3; D is tentatively TRBD1 or TRBD2 (6 bases each). The CDR3 is 13 residues long. CDR1 is SGHNT and CDR2 is YENEEA in the germline V gene. Trimming removed 6 bases at V and 7 bases at J, with 12 bases between. CDR3: CASRLQGGGELFF. The CDR3, as DNA: TGTGCCAGCAGATTACAGGGAGGCGGGGAGCTGTTTTTT.

The rearrangement joins TRBV5-6 to TRBJ2-2; 8 nucleotides line up with TRBD2. Germline lookup yields CDR1 SGHDT and CDR2 YYEEEE. This CDR3 has 17 residues. V shed 4 bases and J 1 base; nucleotides not matched to a gene: 9. CDR3 residues: CASSLPGRGENTGELFF. For the CDR3, the DNA is TGTGCCAGCAGCCTACCCGGGAGGGGGGAGAACACCGGGGAGCTGTTTTTT.

This clone has only a few counts. The gene calls are TRBV20-1 and TRBJ2-7; maybe TRBD2 (6 bases). The V end lost 5 bases, the J end lost 6 bases, and 11 bases lay between the germline ends. Per the germline V gene, CDR1 is DFQATT and CDR2 is SNEGSKA (reference sequence). There are 11 residues in the CDR3. CDR3 protein: CSASSVGEQYF. DNA for the CDR3: TGCAGTGCTTCTAGCGTCGGCGAGCAGTACTTC.

V and J are TRBV28 and TRBJ2-7; a weak D match, TRBD1 (6 bases). The germline V gene has CDR1 MDHEN and CDR2 SYDVKM. The CDR3 is made up of 13 amino acids. V dropped 6 bases and J dropped 0 bases, with 9 bases sitting between them. CDR3 bases: TGTGCCAGCAGCCCAGGGGCCTCCTACGAGCAGTACTTC. It yields the protein CASSPGASYEQYF.

This clone appeared a single time. The chain links TRBV5-4 to TRBJ1-3, with D tentatively TRBD1 (5 bases). This CDR3 contains 14 residues. The germline V and J ends were trimmed by 6 bases and 2 bases, with 12 bases remaining between them. Germline CDR1 SGHNT, CDR2 YYREEE (reference sequence). In DNA form, the CDR3 reads TGTGCCAGCAAAGTTGACAGAGCTGGAAACACCATATATTTT. Translated: CASKVDRAGNTIYF.

The sample holds one count of this clone. The rearrangement joins TRBV19 to TRBJ2-5, with 11 nucleotides matching TRBD1. V was pared by 10 bases and J by 5 bases, with 15 bases of the junction left unmatched. Germline values: CDR1 LNHDA, CDR2 SQIVND (reference sequence). The CDR3 loop spans 16 amino acids. CDR3 sequence: CATLSRDRGMMETQYF. The CDR3 DNA reads as TGTGCCACCCTGAGCCGGGACAGGGGGATGATGGAGACCCAGTACTTC.

This chain joins TRBV27 and TRBJ1-4; 7 positions agree with TRBD1. There are 14 residues in the CDR3. The J segment lost 8 bases and the V segment lost 5 bases, leaving 8 bases of the junction unmatched. CDR1 and CDR2 (germline): MNHEY, SMNVEV (reference sequence). The CDR3 sequence is CASSPGDRREKLFF. The CDR3 coding sequence is TGTGCCAGCAGTCCCGGGGACAGAAGAGAAAAACTGTTTTTT.

The gene calls are TRBV2 and TRBJ2-2; 7 positions match TRBD2. This CDR3 has 12 residues. Germline lookup yields CDR1 SNHLY and CDR2 FYNNEI. The CDR3 DNA reads TGTGCTTGGGGGGGTCTCCCCGGGGAGCTGTTTTTT. The encoded protein is CAWGGLPGELFF.

V gene TRBV28 combines with J gene TRBJ1-2, with 7 bases fitting TRBD1. Germline CDR1 and CDR2: MDHEN and SYDVKM. Unmatched junction bases numbered 12, after V lost 6 bases and J lost 5 bases. This CDR3 contains 15 residues. The CDR3 DNA reads as TGTGCCAGCAGAGCCCCCAGGGGGACGTGGTATGGCTACACCTTC. This codes for CASRAPRGTWYGYTF.

This chain links TRBV19 with TRBJ2-2; perhaps TRBD2 as D (5 bases). This CDR3 is built from 14 residues. Germline CDR1 LNHDA, CDR2 SQIVND (reference sequence). V was trimmed by 4 bases and J by 5 bases, leaving 11 bases between them. In DNA form, the CDR3 reads TGTGCCAGTAGTACGGATAGCGTAACCGGGGAGCTGTTTTTT. Translated: CASSTDSVTGELFF.

J is TRBJ1-1 and V is TRBV19; 8 bases match TRBD1. The V and J ends lost 3 bases and 6 bases, in that order; junction bases with no gene match: 6. The CDR3 loop spans 14 amino acids. Germline CDR1 is LNHDA and CDR2 is SQIVND (reference sequence). In DNA form, the CDR3 reads TGTGCCAGTAGTATCGGACAGGGTGTCGCTGAAGCTTTCTTT. As protein: CASSIGQGVAEAFF.

The gene calls are TRBV19 and TRBJ1-1; 11 bases fit TRBD1. CDR3 length: 16 amino acids. After removal of 2 bases from V and 4 bases from J, the junction contained 6 bases not matched to a gene. Germline V CDR1 and CDR2: LNHDA, SQIVND (reference sequence). CDR3 protein: CASSIRGQGVFTEAFF. The CDR3 DNA sequence: TGTGCCAGTAGTATACGGGGACAGGGGGTTTTCACTGAAGCTTTCTTT.

V usage is TRBV19 and J usage is TRBJ2-1; 13 nucleotides match TRBD2. V was pared by 5 bases and J by 15 bases, with 7 bases of the junction left unmatched. Germline CDR1 LNHDA, CDR2 SQIVND (reference sequence). CDR3 length: 13 residues. CDR3 DNA: TGTGCCAGTAGTGGGACTAGCGGGGAGGCGAGGTTCTTC. It specifies CASSGTSGEARFF.

This clone was recorded once. V usage is TRBV5-5 and J usage is TRBJ1-5; a weak D match, TRBD1 (6 bases). Germline V gene lookup returns CDR1 SGHKS and CDR2 YYEKEE (reference sequence). Trimming took off 1 base at V and 2 bases at J, with 10 bases between the two ends. CDR3 length: 15 residues. DNA for the CDR3: TGTGCCAGCAGCTTGACAGGGTTTGGCAATCAGCCCCAGCATTTT. It yields the protein CASSLTGFGNQPQHF. The variable domain in full, with the rest retrieved from reference TRBV5-5 and TRBJ1-5, is DAGVTQSPTHLIKTRGQQVTLRCSPISGHKSVSWYQQVLGQGPQFIFQYYEKEERGRGNFPDRFSARQFPNYSSELNVNALLLGDSALYLCASSLTGFGNQPQHFGDGTRLSIL.

V usage is TRBV28 and J usage is TRBJ1-1, with 7 bases aligning to TRBD1. In germline, CDR1 is MDHEN, CDR2 SYDVKM. The CDR3 covers 14 residues. The J segment lost 0 bases and the V segment lost 6 bases, leaving 4 bases of the junction unmatched. In DNA, the CDR3 is TGTGCCAGCAGCCGGGACAGCCTGAACACTGAAGCTTTCTTT. This encodes CASSRDSLNTEAFF.

The chain recombines TRBV11-2 with TRBJ2-2; a possible D gene is TRBD2 (5 bases). In germline, CDR1 is SGHAT, CDR2 FQNNGV. Trimming shortened V by 1 base and J by 1 base, and 7 bases separated the two germline ends. The CDR3 extends over 15 amino acids. The CDR3 sequence: CASSLVAGNTGELFF. CDR3 bases: TGTGCCAGCAGCTTAGTTGCGGGGAACACCGGGGAGCTGTTTTTT.

The chain combines TRBV6-1 with TRBJ2-7, with 7 nucleotides matching TRBD1. With V trimmed by 4 bases and J by 0 bases, 9 bases remained unmatched. CDR3 length: 16 residues. Germline CDR1 MNHNS, CDR2 SASEGT. CDR3 region: CASSALDRLSSYEQYF. In DNA, the CDR3 is TGTGCCAGCAGTGCTTTGGACAGGTTAAGCTCCTACGAGCAGTACTTC.

The CDR3 DNA reads as TGTGCCAGCCAGGGCCCCATGAACACTGAAGCTTTCTTT. This codes for CASQGPMNTEAFF. This sequence joins TRBV19 and TRBJ1-1; weak D call: TRBD1 (5 bases). The CDR3 has 13 amino acids. V lost 9 bases and J 0 bases, leaving 11 bases between the germline ends. Per the germline V gene, CDR1 is LNHDA and CDR2 is SQIVND (reference sequence).

This clone was counted between two and nine times. This chain connects TRBV6-5 to TRBJ2-7; 9 bases are shared with TRBD2. The germline V gene has CDR1 MNHEY and CDR2 SVGAGI. V lost 6 bases to trimming and J lost 7 bases; unmatched junction nucleotides: 10. The CDR3 contains 14 residues. This CDR3 is CASRGIAGAGEQYF. The CDR3 DNA follows: TGTGCCAGCAGAGGGATAGCGGGAGCGGGTGAGCAGTACTTC.

The genes are TRBV2 and TRBJ2-7; 10 positions agree with TRBD2. The CDR3 is 15 amino acids. The junction had 11 bases not matched to a gene; V was cut back by 5 bases and J by 7 bases. CDR1 and CDR2 from the germline V gene are SNHLY and FYNNEI. CDR3 coding DNA: TGTGCCAGCAGTTGGCTAGCGGGGGTATTCGGGGAGCAGTACTTC. Translated, it gives CASSWLAGVFGEQYF.

The chain employs TRBV19 and TRBJ1-1; no reliable D call. Per germline, CDR1 LNHDA and CDR2 SQIVND (reference sequence). The CDR3 is 12 amino acids. Trimming shortened V by 5 bases and J by 6 bases, and 10 bases separated the two germline ends. In nucleotides, the CDR3 is TGTGCCAGTAGTGACATGACGGCTGAAGCTTTCTTT. This encodes CASSDMTAEAFF.

This clone was counted once. The V gene is TRBV4-2, the J gene TRBJ2-2; D is possibly TRBD1 (5 bases). Germline V gives CDR1 LGHNA, CDR2 YNFKEQ. Trimming removed 0 bases from V and 7 bases from J, with 24 bases in between. This CDR3 spans 19 amino acids. The CDR3 spells CASSQDSPLRGRANGELFF. The CDR3 coding sequence is TGTGCCAGCAGCCAAGATTCCCCCCTTAGGGGCAGGGCCAACGGGGAGCTGTTTTTT.

The rearrangement joins TRBV2 to TRBJ1-2; D is unresolved. The germline V and J ends were trimmed by 6 bases and 4 bases, with 15 bases remaining between them. This CDR3 spans 14 amino acids. Germline values: CDR1 SNHLY, CDR2 FYNNEI. The CDR3, as DNA: TGTGCCAGCAGGGGCGACGGGGAACTCTATGGCTACACCTTC. Translated, it gives CASRGDGELYGYTF.

The rearrangement joins TRBV5-1 to TRBJ2-7; tentatively, D is TRBD1 (6 bases). Germline V lookup: CDR1 SGHRS, CDR2 YFSETQ. The CDR3 runs to 14 residues. V dropped 4 bases and J dropped 4 bases, with 15 bases sitting between them. The CDR3 spells CASSLQGLAYEQYF. In DNA form, the CDR3 reads TGCGCCAGCAGCCTCCAGGGGCTTGCGTACGAGCAGTACTTC.

CDR3: CASSPPSAGVGPNEQFF. CDR3 nucleotides: TGTGCCAGTAGTCCTCCCTCGGCGGGGGTGGGGCCCAATGAGCAGTTCTTC. This chain uses TRBV19 with TRBJ2-1; 7 bases agree with TRBD2. CDR3 length: 17 amino acids. Germline V lookup: CDR1 LNHDA, CDR2 SQIVND (reference sequence). Germline trimming cut 5 bases from V and 6 bases from J; bases unmatched to any gene: 16.

The chain uses TRBV7-7 and TRBJ2-1, with D perhaps matching TRBD2 (6 bases). Germline V gene lookup returns CDR1 SSHAT and CDR2 FNYEAQ (reference sequence). V lost 5 bases, J lost 7 bases, and 18 bases lay in between. The CDR3 loop spans 15 amino acids. DNA for the CDR3: TGTGCCAGCAGCCATGGAACAGCGGGTTGGAATGAGCAGTTCTTC. Translating gives CASSHGTAGWNEQFF.

The CDR3 region has the DNA TGTGCCAGCAGCTTGGGGTTGACAGGGGGGGAGAACACTGAAGCTTTCTTT. This codes for CASSLGLTGGENTEAFF. V usage is TRBV5-5 and J usage is TRBJ1-1; 9 nucleotides match TRBD1. Losses at the gene ends were 0 bases for V and 1 base for J; bases not matched to a gene: 7. Per the germline V gene, CDR1 is SGHKS and CDR2 is YYEKEE (reference sequence). The length of the CDR3 is 17 residues.

This chain links TRBV3-1 (or the pseudogene TRBV3-2) with TRBJ2-5; a weak D match, TRBD1 (6 bases). Trimming removed 10 bases from V and 5 bases from J, with 20 bases in between. Germline V gene data show CDR1 as LGHDT and CDR2 as YNNKEL (reference sequence). This CDR3 is 14 amino acids long. In nucleotides, the CDR3 is TGTGCCACCCTACAACAGGGATCGGTCGAGACCCAGTACTTC. Translating gives CATLQQGSVETQYF.